Each of the 8 T cell receptor beta chains below was sequenced from the same sample in a study of CD8 T cells in Susac syndrome. Random hexamers were used to reverse transcribe the RNA input (0.5 to 1 ug). TCRdb called the immunoSEQ multiplex PCR reads again in MiXCR, with one record for every CDR3 protein. The repertoire holds around 110,000 distinct CDR3 sequences, with just over 95% as singletons. The specimen sequenced was CD4+ T cells from PBMCs. The source of these receptors is a human donor with Susac syndrome.

The rearrangement uses TRBV9 and TRBJ2-2, with 7 bases lining up with TRBD2. V was clipped by 5 bases and J by 1 base; unmatched bases: 5. This CDR3 spans 15 amino acids. From germline, CDR1 is SGDLS and CDR2 YYNGEE. The CDR3 bases are TGTGCCAGCAGTGCAGGGACTATGAACACCGGGGAGCTGTTTTTT. It yields the protein CASSAGTMNTGELFF.

The rearrangement uses TRBV5-1 and TRBJ2-7; D gene unclear. V was shortened by 2 bases and J by 2 bases, with 11 bases between the two germline ends. The CDR3 runs to 14 residues. CDR1 SGHRS and CDR2 YFSETQ come from the germline V gene. The CDR3 here is CASSFAVSTYEQYF. The CDR3 DNA is TGCGCCAGCAGCTTCGCCGTCTCGACCTACGAGCAGTACTTC.

The chain carries TRBV5-6 and TRBJ2-7; possibly TRBD1 for D (6 bases). The CDR3 totals 15 residues. The germline V gene encodes CDR1 SGHDT and CDR2 YYEEEE. The ends were cut back, 5 bases at V and 5 bases at J, with 20 bases in the middle. CDR3 protein: CASSFGSAGVNEQYF. CDR3 DNA: TGTGCCAGCAGTTTCGGCTCGGCAGGGGTCAACGAGCAGTACTTC.

V gene TRBV7-9 combines with J gene TRBJ1-2, with D uncertain. The CDR3 has 14 amino acids. In germline, CDR1 is SEHNR, CDR2 FQNEAQ (reference sequence). V lost 1 base and J 0 bases, leaving 6 bases between the germline ends. The CDR3 sequence: CASSLGGSNYGYTF. The CDR3 nucleotides read TGTGCCAGCAGCTTAGGCGGTTCTAACTATGGCTACACCTTC.

V is TRBV28 and J is TRBJ2-7; 7 bases map to TRBD2. This CDR3 has 15 amino acids. V was pared by 5 bases and J by 3 bases, with 10 bases of the junction left unmatched. Germline loops: CDR1 MDHEN, CDR2 SYDVKM. CDR3 in DNA: TGTGCCAGCAGTAACGGGGGGACGGGTCACTACGAGCAGTACTTC. Encoded protein: CASSNGGTGHYEQYF.

The rearrangement uses TRBV4-1 and TRBJ2-1; TRBD2 matches 10 bases. CDR1 and CDR2 from the germline V gene are MGHRA and YSYEKL. This CDR3 is built from 16 residues. The trim removed 0 bases at V and 6 bases at J, leaving 5 bases unmatched. This CDR3 is CASSQDVLAGFNEQFF. The CDR3 nucleotides are TGCGCCAGCAGCCAAGACGTACTAGCGGGGTTCAATGAGCAGTTCTTC.

The chain combines TRBV20-1 with TRBJ2-3; perhaps D is TRBD1 or TRBD2 (7 bases each). Germline values: CDR1 DFQATT, CDR2 SNEGSKA (reference sequence). Trimming left V 3 bases short and J 5 bases short, with 18 bases between. The CDR3 has 15 residues. The CDR3 is CSARTLGRGQDTQYF. CDR3 nucleotide sequence: TGCAGTGCTAGGACCTTGGGGAGGGGGCAAGATACGCAGTATTTT.

V is TRBV20-1 and J is TRBJ2-1; D is perhaps TRBD2 (5 bases). Germline loops: CDR1 DFQATT, CDR2 SNEGSKA (reference sequence). The CDR3 contains 9 residues. The CDR3 DNA follows: TGCAGGGATAGCGATGAGCAGTTCTTC. As protein: CRDSDEQFF.